This T cell receptor beta chain comes out of a study of identical twins. TCRdb itself ran the 5' RACE reads through MiXCR, one entry per CDR3 protein. The data contain about 470,000 distinct CDR3 sequences, 20% to 25% of them singletons. This clonotype came up a few times. As yet, its antigen is unknown. Trimming removed 9 bases at V and 5 bases at J, with 13 bases between. Germline lookup yields CDR1 LGHNT and CDR2 FRNRAP. The CDR3 is made up of 12 amino acids. Regarding the study as a whole: Alpha sequences out of frame and shared by twins had excess low generation probability.

Healthy Caucasians provided all donations. These same records also appear under a second study, on T cells expressing NK-cell markers. That study adds: Leadership of the CD3+CD56-NKG2C+ fraction also belonged to these clonotypes in a handful of donors. Whether expanded NKG2C+ T cell clones recognized HCMV stayed uncertain.

Sequences were obtained from CD4+ T cells sorted from blood. The chain carries TRBV12-5 and TRBJ2-5; D gene ambiguous. This TCR was recovered from a woman between 18 and 29 years old in good health. CDR3 DNA: TGTGCTAGCGGAAGGTCCGGGGAGACCCAGTACTTC. It encodes CASGRSGETQYF.